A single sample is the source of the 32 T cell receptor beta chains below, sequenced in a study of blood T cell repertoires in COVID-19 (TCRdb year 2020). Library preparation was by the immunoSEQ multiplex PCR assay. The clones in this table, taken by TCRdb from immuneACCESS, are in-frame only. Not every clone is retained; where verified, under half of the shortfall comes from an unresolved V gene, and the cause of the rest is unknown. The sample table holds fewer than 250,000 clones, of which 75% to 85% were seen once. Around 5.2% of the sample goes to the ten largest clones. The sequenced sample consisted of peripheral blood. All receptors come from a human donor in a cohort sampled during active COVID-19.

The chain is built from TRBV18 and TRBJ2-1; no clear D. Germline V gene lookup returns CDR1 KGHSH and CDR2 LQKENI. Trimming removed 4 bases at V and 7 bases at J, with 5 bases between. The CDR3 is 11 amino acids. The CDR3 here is CASSLENEQFF. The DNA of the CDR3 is TGTGCCAGCTCACTGGAGAATGAGCAGTTCTTC.

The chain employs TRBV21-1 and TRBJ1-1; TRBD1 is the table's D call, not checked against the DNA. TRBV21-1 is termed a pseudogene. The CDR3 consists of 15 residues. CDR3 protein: CASSNEGQDKTEAFF. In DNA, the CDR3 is TGTGCCAGCAGCAATGAGGGACAGGACAAAACTGAAGCTTTCTTT.

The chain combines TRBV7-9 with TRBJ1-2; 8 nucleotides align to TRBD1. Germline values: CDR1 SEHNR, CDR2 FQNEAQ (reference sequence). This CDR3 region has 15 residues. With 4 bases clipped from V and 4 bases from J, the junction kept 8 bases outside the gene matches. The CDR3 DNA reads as TGTGCCAGCAGCTCCACGGACAGGGCTATCTATGGCTACACCTTC. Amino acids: CASSSTDRAIYGYTF. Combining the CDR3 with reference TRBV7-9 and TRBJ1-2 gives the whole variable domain DTGVSQNPRHKITKRGQNVTFRCDPISEHNRLYWYRQTLGQGPEFLTYFQNEAQLEKSRLLSDRFSAERPKGSFSTLEIQRTEQGDSAMYLCASSSTDRAIYGYTFGSGTRLTVV.

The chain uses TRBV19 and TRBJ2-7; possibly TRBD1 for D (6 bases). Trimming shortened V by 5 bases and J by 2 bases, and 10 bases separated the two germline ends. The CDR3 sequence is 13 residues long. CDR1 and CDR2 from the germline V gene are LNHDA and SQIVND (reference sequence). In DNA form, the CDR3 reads TGTGCCAGTAGTCCAGGGGCGGCCTACGAGCAGTACTTC. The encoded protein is CASSPGAAYEQYF.

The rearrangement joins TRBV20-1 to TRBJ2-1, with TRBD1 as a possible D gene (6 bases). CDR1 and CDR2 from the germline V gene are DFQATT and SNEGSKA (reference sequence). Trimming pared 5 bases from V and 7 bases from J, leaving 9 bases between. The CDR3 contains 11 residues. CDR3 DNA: TGCAGTGCTTCCGGGACAAATGAGCAGTTCTTC. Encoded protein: CSASGTNEQFF.

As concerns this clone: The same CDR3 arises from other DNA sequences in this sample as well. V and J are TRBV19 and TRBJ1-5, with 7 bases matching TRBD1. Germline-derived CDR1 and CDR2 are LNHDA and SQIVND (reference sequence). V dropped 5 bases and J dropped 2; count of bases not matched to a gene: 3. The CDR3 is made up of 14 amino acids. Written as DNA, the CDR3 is TGTGCCAGTAGTGGAACAGGGGGCAATCAGCCCCAGCATTTT. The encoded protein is CASSGTGGNQPQHF. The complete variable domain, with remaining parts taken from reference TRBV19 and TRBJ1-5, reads DGGITQSPKYLFRKEGQNVTLSCEQNLNHDAMYWYRQDPGQGLRLIYYSQIVNDFQKGDIAEGYSVSREKKESFPLTVTSAQKNPTAFYLCASSGTGGNQPQHFGDGTRLSIL.

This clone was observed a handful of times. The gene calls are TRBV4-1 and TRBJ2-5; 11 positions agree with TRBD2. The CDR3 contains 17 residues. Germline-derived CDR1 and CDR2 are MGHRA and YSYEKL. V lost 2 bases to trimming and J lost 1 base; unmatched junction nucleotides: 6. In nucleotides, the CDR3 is TGCGCCAGCAGCCAAATACCGGGACTAGCGGCCCAAGAGACCCAGTACTTC. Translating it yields CASSQIPGLAAQETQYF.

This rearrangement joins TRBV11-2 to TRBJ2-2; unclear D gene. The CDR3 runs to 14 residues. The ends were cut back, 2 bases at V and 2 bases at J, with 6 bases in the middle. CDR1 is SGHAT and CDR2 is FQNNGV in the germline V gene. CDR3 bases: TGTGCCAGCAGCTTAAACAGAAACACCGGGGAGCTGTTTTTT. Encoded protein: CASSLNRNTGELFF.

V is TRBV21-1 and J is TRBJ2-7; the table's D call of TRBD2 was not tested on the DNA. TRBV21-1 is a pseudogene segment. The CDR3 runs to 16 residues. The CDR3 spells CATTALYGRRAYEQYF. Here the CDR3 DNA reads TGTGCCACTACGGCGCTGTATGGGCGGAGGGCCTACGAGCAGTACTTC.

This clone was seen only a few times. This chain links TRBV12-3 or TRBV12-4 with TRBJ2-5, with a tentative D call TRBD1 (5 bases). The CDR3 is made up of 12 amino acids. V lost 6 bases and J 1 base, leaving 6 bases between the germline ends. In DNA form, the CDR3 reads TGTGCCAGCAGAAGGGGCCAAGAGACCCAGTACTTC. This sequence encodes CASRRGQETQYF.

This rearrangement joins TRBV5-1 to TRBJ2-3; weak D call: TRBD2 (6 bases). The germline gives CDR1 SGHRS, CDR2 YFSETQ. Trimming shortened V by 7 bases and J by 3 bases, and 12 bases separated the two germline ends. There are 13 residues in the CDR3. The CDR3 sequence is CASYQGGTDTQYF. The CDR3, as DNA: TGCGCCAGCTACCAGGGAGGTACAGATACGCAGTATTTT. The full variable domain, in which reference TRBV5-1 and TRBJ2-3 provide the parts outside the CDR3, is KAGVTQTPRYLIKTRGQQVTLSCSPISGHRSVSWYQQTPGQGLQFLFEYFSETQRNKGNFPGRFSGRQFSNSRSEMNVSTLELGDSALYLCASYQGGTDTQYFGPGTRLTVL.

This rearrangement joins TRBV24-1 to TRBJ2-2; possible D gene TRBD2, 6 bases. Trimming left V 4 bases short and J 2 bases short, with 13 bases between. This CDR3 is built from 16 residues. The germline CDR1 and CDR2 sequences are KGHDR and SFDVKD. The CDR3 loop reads CATSESGTFNTGELFF. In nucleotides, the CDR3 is TGTGCCACCAGTGAATCCGGGACTTTTAACACCGGGGAGCTGTTTTTT.

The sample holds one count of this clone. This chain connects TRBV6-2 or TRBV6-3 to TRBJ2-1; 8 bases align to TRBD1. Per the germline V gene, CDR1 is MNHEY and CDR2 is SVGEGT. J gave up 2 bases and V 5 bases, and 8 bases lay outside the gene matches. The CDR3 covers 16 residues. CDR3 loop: CASSPGQGSAYNEQFF. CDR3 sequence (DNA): TGTGCCAGCAGTCCCGGACAGGGTAGCGCCTACAATGAGCAGTTCTTC.

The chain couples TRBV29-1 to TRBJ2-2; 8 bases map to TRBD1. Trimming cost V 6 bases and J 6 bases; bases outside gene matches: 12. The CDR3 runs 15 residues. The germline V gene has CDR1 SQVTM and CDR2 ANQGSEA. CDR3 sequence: CSVSRTGRQAGELFF. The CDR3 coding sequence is TGCAGCGTCTCGAGGACAGGGAGACAAGCCGGGGAGCTGTTTTTT.

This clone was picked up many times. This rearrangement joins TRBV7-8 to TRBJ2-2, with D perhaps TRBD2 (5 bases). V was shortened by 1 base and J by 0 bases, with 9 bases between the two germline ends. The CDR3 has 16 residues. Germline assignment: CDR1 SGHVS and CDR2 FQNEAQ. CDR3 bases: TGTGCCAGCAGCTTAGTATCAGCGGCGAACACCGGGGAGCTGTTTTTT. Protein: CASSLVSAANTGELFF.

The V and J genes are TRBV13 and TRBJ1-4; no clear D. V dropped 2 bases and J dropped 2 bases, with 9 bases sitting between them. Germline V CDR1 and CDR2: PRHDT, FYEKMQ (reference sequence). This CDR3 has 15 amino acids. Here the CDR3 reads CASSLRGFTNEKLFF. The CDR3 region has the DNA TGTGCCAGCAGCTTACGGGGTTTCACTAATGAAAAACTGTTTTTT.

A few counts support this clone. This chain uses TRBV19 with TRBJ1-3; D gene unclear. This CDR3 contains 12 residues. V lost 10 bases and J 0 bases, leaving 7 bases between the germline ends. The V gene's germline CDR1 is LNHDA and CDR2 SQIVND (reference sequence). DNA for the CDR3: TGTGCCACCAGGCGCTCTGGAAACACCATATATTTT. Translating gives CATRRSGNTIYF.

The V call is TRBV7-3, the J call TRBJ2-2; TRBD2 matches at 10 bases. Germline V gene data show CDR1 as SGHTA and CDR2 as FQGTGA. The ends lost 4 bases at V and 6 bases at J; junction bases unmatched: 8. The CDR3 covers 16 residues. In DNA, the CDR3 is TGTGCCAGCAGCTCAACCTCTAGCGGGGGTGCCGGGGAGCTGTTTTTT. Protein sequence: CASSSTSSGGAGELFF.

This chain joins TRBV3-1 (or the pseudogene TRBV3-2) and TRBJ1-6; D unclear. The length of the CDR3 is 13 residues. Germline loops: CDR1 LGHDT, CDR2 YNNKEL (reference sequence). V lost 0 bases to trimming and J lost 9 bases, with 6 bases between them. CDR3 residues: CASSQEAGSPLHF. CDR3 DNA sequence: TGTGCCAGCAGCCAAGAGGCGGGTTCACCCCTCCACTTT.

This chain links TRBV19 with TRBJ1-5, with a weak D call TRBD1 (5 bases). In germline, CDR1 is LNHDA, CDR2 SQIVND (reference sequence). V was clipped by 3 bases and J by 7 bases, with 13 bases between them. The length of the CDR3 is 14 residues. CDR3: CASSMSGERQPQHF. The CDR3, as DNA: TGTGCCAGTAGTATGTCGGGGGAGAGGCAGCCCCAGCATTTT. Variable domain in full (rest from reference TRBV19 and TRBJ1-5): DGGITQSPKYLFRKEGQNVTLSCEQNLNHDAMYWYRQDPGQGLRLIYYSQIVNDFQKGDIAEGYSVSREKKESFPLTVTSAQKNPTAFYLCASSMSGERQPQHFGDGTRLSIL.

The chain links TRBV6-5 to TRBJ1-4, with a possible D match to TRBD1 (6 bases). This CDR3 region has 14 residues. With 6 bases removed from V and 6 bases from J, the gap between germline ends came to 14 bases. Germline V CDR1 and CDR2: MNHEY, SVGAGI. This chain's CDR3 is CASSGRTVHEKLFF. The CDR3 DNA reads TGTGCCAGCAGCGGCCGGACAGTCCATGAAAAACTGTTTTTT.

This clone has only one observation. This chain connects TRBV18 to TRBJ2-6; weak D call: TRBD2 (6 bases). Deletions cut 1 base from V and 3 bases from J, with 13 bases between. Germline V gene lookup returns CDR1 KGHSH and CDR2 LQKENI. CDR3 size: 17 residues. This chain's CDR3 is CASSPQELGGGANVLTF. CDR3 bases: TGTGCCAGCTCACCACAGGAGTTGGGAGGTGGGGCCAACGTCCTGACTTTC.

DNA of the CDR3: TGTGCCAGCAGCTTAGATCCGGAGGGGGCAAGGTCACCCCTCCACTTT. It translates to CASSLDPEGARSPLHF. The gene calls are TRBV11-2 and TRBJ1-6, with 7 positions matching TRBD1. Germline values: CDR1 SGHAT, CDR2 FQNNGV. The CDR3 sequence is 16 residues long. Trimming took 0 bases from V and 10 from J; bases not matched to a gene: 9.

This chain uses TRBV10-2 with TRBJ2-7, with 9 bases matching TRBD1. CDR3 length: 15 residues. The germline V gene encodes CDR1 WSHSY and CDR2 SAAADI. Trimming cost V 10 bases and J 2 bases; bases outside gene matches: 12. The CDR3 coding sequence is TGCGCCACAAGAGGGGGGACAGGGCTAACCTACGAGCAGTACTTC. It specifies CATRGGTGLTYEQYF.

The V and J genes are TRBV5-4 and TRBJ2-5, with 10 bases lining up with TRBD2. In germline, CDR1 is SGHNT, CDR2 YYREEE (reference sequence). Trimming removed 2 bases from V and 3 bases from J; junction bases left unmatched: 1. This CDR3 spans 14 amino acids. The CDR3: CASSLAGGKETQYF. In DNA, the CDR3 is TGTGCCAGCAGCTTAGCGGGGGGGAAAGAGACCCAGTACTTC.

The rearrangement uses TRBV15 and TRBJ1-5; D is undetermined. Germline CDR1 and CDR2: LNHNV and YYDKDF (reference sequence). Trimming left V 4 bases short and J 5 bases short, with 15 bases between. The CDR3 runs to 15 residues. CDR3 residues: CATSIGPPRDQPQHF. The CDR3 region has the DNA TGTGCCACCAGCATTGGGCCACCAAGAGATCAGCCCCAGCATTTT.

CDR3 coding DNA: TGTGCCAGCAGTGACGGCCGGGAGACAGATACGCAGTATTTT. This translates into CASSDGRETDTQYF. V is TRBV6-4 and J is TRBJ2-3, with a tentative D call TRBD2 (6 bases). The CDR3 covers 14 residues. The germline CDR1 and CDR2 sequences are MRHNA and SNTAGT. V shed 2 bases and J shed 3 bases, with 9 bases lying between them.

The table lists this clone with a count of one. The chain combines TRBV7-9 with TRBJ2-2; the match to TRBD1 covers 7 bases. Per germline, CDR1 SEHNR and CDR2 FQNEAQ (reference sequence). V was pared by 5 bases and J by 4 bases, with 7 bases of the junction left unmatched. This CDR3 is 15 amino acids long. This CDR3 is CASSHTGQSTGELFF. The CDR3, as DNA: TGTGCCAGCAGCCATACGGGACAGAGCACCGGGGAGCTGTTTTTT.

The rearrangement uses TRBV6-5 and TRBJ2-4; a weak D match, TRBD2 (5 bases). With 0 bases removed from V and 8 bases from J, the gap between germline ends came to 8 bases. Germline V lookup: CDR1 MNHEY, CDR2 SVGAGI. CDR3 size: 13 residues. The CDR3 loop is CASSYSRGDIQYF. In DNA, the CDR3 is TGTGCCAGCAGTTACTCTCGGGGTGACATTCAGTACTTC.

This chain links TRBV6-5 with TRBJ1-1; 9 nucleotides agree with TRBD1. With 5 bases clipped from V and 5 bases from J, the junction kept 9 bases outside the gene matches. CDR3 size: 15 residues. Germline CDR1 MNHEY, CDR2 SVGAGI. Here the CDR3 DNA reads TGTGCCAGCAGTCCATTCGGACAGGGGAGGACTGAAGCTTTCTTT. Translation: CASSPFGQGRTEAFF.

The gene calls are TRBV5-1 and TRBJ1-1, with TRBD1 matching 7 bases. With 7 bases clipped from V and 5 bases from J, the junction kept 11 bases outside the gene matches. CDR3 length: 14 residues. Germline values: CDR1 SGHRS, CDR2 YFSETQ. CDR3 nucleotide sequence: TGCGCCAGCTCAAATCGGGCAGGGGGGACTGAAGCTTTCTTT. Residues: CASSNRAGGTEAFF.

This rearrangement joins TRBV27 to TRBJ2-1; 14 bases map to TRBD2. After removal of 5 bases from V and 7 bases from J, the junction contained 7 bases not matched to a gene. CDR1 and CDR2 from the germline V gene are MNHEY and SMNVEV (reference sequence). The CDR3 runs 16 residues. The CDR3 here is CASSPPGLAGVNEQFF. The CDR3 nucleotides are TGTGCCAGCAGTCCCCCGGGACTAGCGGGAGTAAATGAGCAGTTCTTC.